These 14 T cell receptor beta chains originate from one sample sequenced in a study of identical twins. TCRdb re-called the 5' RACE reads with MiXCR, one entry per CDR3 protein. The sample lists 690,000 or so distinct CDR3 sequences, roughly 8% occurring once. This sample was shared with a second study, whose subject was yellow fever vaccine responses in identical twins.

The sequencing input was PBMCs. These receptors were taken from a woman between 18 and 30 years old in good health.

This clonotype was picked up a small number of times. The V and J genes are TRBV7-2 and TRBJ2-5; the D is unclear. The V end was cut by 1 base, the J end by 7 bases, with 16 bases between. Germline CDR1 reads SGHTA; CDR2 reads FQGNSA. The CDR3 covers 15 residues. The CDR3 reads CASSLGRSELGTQYF. The CDR3 coding sequence is TGTGCCAGCAGCTTAGGAAGGTCAGAATTAGGGACCCAGTACTTC.

V usage is TRBV28 and J usage is TRBJ1-1, with 7 positions matching TRBD1. The ends lost 5 bases at V and 0 bases at J; junction bases unmatched: 6. The CDR3 is made up of 15 amino acids. Per germline, CDR1 MDHEN and CDR2 SYDVKM. The DNA of the CDR3 is TGTGCCAGCAGTATATACAGGGGACTGAACACTGAAGCTTTCTTT. It encodes CASSIYRGLNTEAFF.

Ten or more counts support this clonotype. V is TRBV12-3 or TRBV12-4 and J is TRBJ1-5; perhaps TRBD1 as D (5 bases). The V gene lost 1 base and the J gene lost 6 bases, with 7 bases spanning the gap. The CDR3 has 13 amino acids. For the CDR3, the DNA is TGTGCCAGCAGTTTAGGAGGGGTTCAGCCCCAGCATTTT. It translates to CASSLGGVQPQHF.

This clonotype occurred a few times. The V and J genes are TRBV11-2 and TRBJ2-5; D is ambiguous. Germline V gives CDR1 SGHAT, CDR2 FQNNGV. The CDR3 extends over 14 amino acids. V shed 3 bases and J shed 2 bases, with 10 bases lying between them. The CDR3 reads CASSFRTAQETQYF. In DNA form, the CDR3 reads TGTGCCAGCAGCTTCCGGACGGCTCAAGAGACCCAGTACTTC. The full variable domain, rest sourced from reference TRBV11-2 and TRBJ2-5, is EAGVAQSPRYKIIEKRQSVAFWCNPISGHATLYWYQQILGQGPKLLIQFQNNGVVDDSQLPKDRFSAERLKGVDSTLKIQPAKLEDSAVYLCASSFRTAQETQYFGPGTRLLVL.

This clonotype showed up just a few times. The chain carries TRBV5-1 and TRBJ1-2; TRBD1 matches 7 bases. This CDR3 is built from 14 residues. V shed 3 bases and J 8 bases; nucleotides not matched to a gene: 10. Germline-derived CDR1 and CDR2 are SGHRS and YFSETQ. The CDR3 region has the DNA TGCGCCAGCAGCTCTTCGGGACAGACTGAGGGCTACACCTTC. This codes for CASSSSGQTEGYTF.

This clonotype was seen a few times. This chain links TRBV15 with TRBJ2-1; 14 bases fit TRBD2. This CDR3 is 18 amino acids long. V was pared by 1 base and J by 8 bases, with 10 bases of the junction left unmatched. In germline, CDR1 is LNHNV, CDR2 YYDKDF (reference sequence). In DNA, the CDR3 is TGTGCCACCAGCAGAGGTCTGGGACTAGCGGGAGAGGTGTATGAGCAGTTCTTC. Its translation: CATSRGLGLAGEVYEQFF.

The rearrangement joins TRBV20-1 to TRBJ2-7; 7 bases are a match to TRBD1. The germline CDR1 and CDR2 sequences are DFQATT and SNEGSKA (reference sequence). The length of the CDR3 is 14 residues. Losses at the gene ends were 6 bases for V and 6 bases for J; bases not matched to a gene: 14. CDR3 nucleotide sequence: TGCAGTGCCCAACAGGAGACAGGGCTGAGCGAGCAGTACTTC. Translation: CSAQQETGLSEQYF.

This sequence joins TRBV20-1 and TRBJ2-5, with 12 positions matching TRBD2. Per germline, CDR1 DFQATT and CDR2 SNEGSKA (reference sequence). V was clipped by 3 bases and J by 4 bases; unmatched bases: 9. The CDR3 is made up of 16 amino acids. This CDR3 reads CSARRASGGARETQYF. The CDR3 DNA follows: TGCAGTGCTAGGAGGGCTAGCGGGGGGGCTAGAGAGACCCAGTACTTC.

The chain links TRBV20-1 to TRBJ2-7; D tentatively reads TRBD1 or TRBD2 (5 bases each). Germline V gene lookup returns CDR1 DFQATT and CDR2 SNEGSKA (reference sequence). Trimming took off 0 bases at V and 4 bases at J, with 13 bases between the two ends. CDR3 size: 14 residues. The CDR3 region is CSARDRGRGYEQYF. DNA of the CDR3: TGCAGTGCTAGAGATAGGGGCCGGGGTTACGAGCAGTACTTC.

This clonotype was found a few times. The V call is TRBV15, the J call TRBJ2-2; 11 bases are shared with TRBD1. J lost 4 bases, V lost 5 bases, and 3 bases had no gene match. Looked up from germline, CDR1 is LNHNV and CDR2 is YYDKDF (reference sequence). CDR3 length: 15 amino acids. Here the CDR3 DNA reads TGTGCCACCAGCGGGGACAGGGGGAGCACCGGGGAGCTGTTTTTT. Translating it yields CATSGDRGSTGELFF.

Comments on this clonotype: An end of the junction does not agree with germline; a read error may underlie this. The V and J genes are TRBV6-5 and TRBJ2-5, with unresolved D. This CDR3 has 14 residues. Germline V gives CDR1 MNHEY, CDR2 SVGAGI. The CDR3 protein is CDSSYSGRQETQYF. CDR3 sequence (DNA): TGTGACAGCAGTTACTCTGGGCGACAAGAGACCCAGTACTTC.

This clonotype turned up a few times. The gene calls are TRBV9 and TRBJ1-1; D remains unclear. CDR3 length equals 13 residues. Trimming cost V 1 base and J 3 bases, with 7 bases left between them. In germline, CDR1 is SGDLS, CDR2 YYNGEE. CDR3 coding DNA: TGTGCCAGCAGCGTAACGGTGGACACTGAAGCTTTCTTT. This translates into CASSVTVDTEAFF.

The chain recombines TRBV7-2 with TRBJ2-7; tentative D call: TRBD2 (6 bases). Trimming left V 4 bases short and J 5 bases short, with 18 bases between. The CDR3 has 15 residues. In germline, CDR1 is SGHTA, CDR2 FQGNSA. CDR3 sequence (DNA): TGTGCCAGCAGCTGGATCGTGCAGGGAGGCGACGAGCAGTACTTC. Its translation: CASSWIVQGGDEQYF.

This clonotype appeared a few times. The chain is built from TRBV5-6 and TRBJ2-1; 11 bases are a match to TRBD2. Per germline, CDR1 SGHDT and CDR2 YYEEEE. The CDR3 has 15 amino acids. With 4 bases clipped from V and 5 bases from J, the junction kept 5 bases outside the gene matches. The CDR3 sequence: CASSRSGRGDNEQFF. The CDR3, as DNA: TGTGCCAGCAGCCGTAGCGGGAGGGGTGACAATGAGCAGTTCTTC.